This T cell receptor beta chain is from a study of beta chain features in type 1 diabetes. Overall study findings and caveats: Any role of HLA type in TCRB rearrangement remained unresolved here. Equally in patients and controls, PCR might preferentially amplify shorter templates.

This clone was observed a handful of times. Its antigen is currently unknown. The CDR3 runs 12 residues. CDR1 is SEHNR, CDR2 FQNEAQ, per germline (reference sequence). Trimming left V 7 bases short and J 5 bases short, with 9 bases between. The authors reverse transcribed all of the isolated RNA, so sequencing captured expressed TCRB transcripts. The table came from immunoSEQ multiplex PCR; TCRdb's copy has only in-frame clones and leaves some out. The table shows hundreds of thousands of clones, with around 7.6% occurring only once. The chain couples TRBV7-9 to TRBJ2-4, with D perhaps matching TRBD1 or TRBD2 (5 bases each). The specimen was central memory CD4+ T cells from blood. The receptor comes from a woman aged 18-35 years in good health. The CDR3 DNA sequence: TGTGCCAGCACAACGGGACAAAACATTCAGTACTTC. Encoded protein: CASTTGQNIQYF.